The rows below give T cell receptor beta chains drawn from one sample of a study of T cells in localized non-small cell lung cancer. Clones were sequenced by immunoSEQ multiplex PCR, and TCRdb holds only the in-frame ones, with some missing. The repertoire holds some 1,500 clones, with 30% to 45% as singletons. The sample in question was normal lung tissue next to the tumor, obtained before any cancer treatment. The source is an older female donor with stage II squamous cell lung carcinoma. The CDR3 runs from the conserved cysteine through the conserved F or W. A D gene is named only where the DNA matches it firmly. Expanded clones get a size class; other rows say once, few or many, or leave the size out.

cdr3_nt cdr3_aa v_call d_call clone_size j_call
TGTGCCAGCAGTTTTCTGAGCACAGGGGCGGACTATGGCTACACCTTC CASSFLSTGADYGYTF TRBV28 TRBD1 few TRBJ1-2
TGTGCCTGGAGTGTTCCAGGGGCCACCGGGGAGCTGTTTTTT CAWSVPGATGELFF TRBV30 NA NA TRBJ2-2
TGTGCCAGCAGCTCCCGCTCGGGAGGGCCTAATGAGCAGTTCTTC CASSSRSGGPNEQFF TRBV11-3 TRBD2 NA TRBJ2-1
TGCAGCGTTGAGCCTAGCGGGAGGGCCGGGACGCAGTATTTT CSVEPSGRAGTQYF TRBV29-1 TRBD2 NA TRBJ2-3
TGTGCCATCAGTGGACAGGTTGACACTGAAGCTTTCTTT CAISGQVDTEAFF TRBV6-8 TRBD1 NA TRBJ1-1
TGTGCCAGCAGCCCCCCGGTCGGGGCGGGGGAGACCCAGTACTTC CASSPPVGAGETQYF TRBV28 NA NA TRBJ2-5
TGCGCCAGCAGCTTCCTTGGGCTGAACGCAGATACGCAGTATTTT CASSFLGLNADTQYF TRBV5-1 NA NA TRBJ2-3
TGTGCCAGCAGTGAAGGAGGGGCGTGGGGCTACACCTTC CASSEGGAWGYTF TRBV6-1 NA NA TRBJ1-2
TGTGCCAGCAGGCGGACAGGGGACGGGTATGGCTATACCTTC CASRRTGDGYGYTF TRBV6-8 TRBD1 few TRBJ1-2
TGTGCCAGCAGCGTAAGACAAGGCGCCTACGAGCAGTACTTC CASSVRQGAYEQYF TRBV9 NA few TRBJ2-7
TGTGCCATCGGAGGCGGGACCTACGAGCAGTACTTC CAIGGGTYEQYF TRBV6-8 NA few TRBJ2-7
TGTGCCAGCTCACCACGGGAGGGAAGCTACGAGCAGTACTTC CASSPREGSYEQYF TRBV18 TRBD2 NA TRBJ2-7
TGTGCCAGTAGTATCCCAAACCTGGGCAATGAGCAGTTCTTC CASSIPNLGNEQFF TRBV19 NA NA TRBJ2-1
TGCGCCAGCAGCTCACAGGGAGGAAACACTGAAGCTTTCTTT CASSSQGGNTEAFF TRBV5-1 NA once TRBJ1-1
TGTGCCAGCAGCTTAGAATCAATTACCTACGAGCAGTACTTC CASSLESITYEQYF TRBV7-5 NA few TRBJ2-7
TGTGCCAGCAGCTTGGATGGGGACGGGAATGAAAAACTGTTTTTT CASSLDGDGNEKLFF TRBV11-1 NA few TRBJ1-4
TGCGCCAGCAGCCATTCCAGGACGGACGGTGAGCAGTTCTTC CASSHSRTDGEQFF TRBV4-1 NA NA TRBJ2-1
TGCGCCAGCAGCCCCTGGACAGGGGGCACACTGGGTTTACCCCTCCACTTT CASSPWTGGTLGLPLHF TRBV1 NA NA TRBJ1-6
TGTGCCAGCAGTTACTCTTGGGCGGGAGTTGGGATGGAGCAGTACTTC CASSYSWAGVGMEQYF TRBV6-8 TRBD2 NA TRBJ2-7
TGTGCCAGCAGCTTGGGTTCGAAGGGCATCGATGAGCAGTTCTTC CASSLGSKGIDEQFF TRBV7-4 NA NA TRBJ2-1
TGTGCCAGCAGCGTAGGCCCAAGACAGGGCGGCTATGGCTACACCTTC CASSVGPRQGGYGYTF TRBV9 TRBD1 few TRBJ1-2
TGTGCCAGCTCGGGAGCCTCTAGCACAGATACGCAGTATTTT CASSGASSTDTQYF TRBV9 NA NA TRBJ2-3
TGTGCCAGCAGTCTCCCAGGGGGACCCCACTATGGCTACACCTTC CASSLPGGPHYGYTF TRBV28 TRBD1 NA TRBJ1-2
TGTGCCAGTAGCATCAGACAGGGGACAACCACAAACACTGAAGCTTTCTTT CASSIRQGTTTNTEAFF TRBV19 TRBD1 few TRBJ1-1
TGTGCCAGCAGCCCACAAGCAGGGCTCGGTGAAGCTTTCTTT CASSPQAGLGEAFF TRBV11-3 NA few TRBJ1-1
TGTGCCACCAGCAGAAATACAGGGAGGAGCAATCAGCCCCAGCATTTT CATSRNTGRSNQPQHF TRBV15 NA few TRBJ1-5
TGTGCCAGCAGTTACGGGACGGCGGTCGGCTACACCTTC CASSYGTAVGYTF TRBV6-8 NA few TRBJ1-2
TGTGCCAGCAGCTATGGACAGGGCCGGAGGACTGAAGCTTTCTTT CASSYGQGRRTEAFF TRBV9 TRBD1 few TRBJ1-1
TGTGCCAGCAGTTCTACAGGTGGAGACAGGGGACACCGAAACTATGGCTACACCTTC CASSSTGGDRGHRNYGYTF TRBV6-8 TRBD1 few TRBJ1-2
TGTGCCAGCAGCTCGAGGCAGGTACTCTACGAGCAGTACTTC CASSSRQVLYEQYF TRBV6-8 NA NA TRBJ2-7
TGCAGCGTTGAAGTGGGGTCAGGGACAAGTGAGACCCAGTACTTC CSVEVGSGTSETQYF TRBV29-1 NA NA TRBJ2-5
TGCGCCAGCAGCCAAGGGGCCTCTGGGACAGGGGAAGGAGAGCAGTTCTTC CASSQGASGTGEGEQFF TRBV4-1 TRBD1 NA TRBJ2-1
TGTGCCTGGGGACAGGGCGACTACGAGCAGTATTTC CAWGQGDYEQYF TRBV30 TRBD1 few TRBJ2-7
TGTGCCAGCAGGAGACAGGGGAACTATGGCTACACCTTC CASRRQGNYGYTF TRBV6-8 TRBD1 NA TRBJ1-2